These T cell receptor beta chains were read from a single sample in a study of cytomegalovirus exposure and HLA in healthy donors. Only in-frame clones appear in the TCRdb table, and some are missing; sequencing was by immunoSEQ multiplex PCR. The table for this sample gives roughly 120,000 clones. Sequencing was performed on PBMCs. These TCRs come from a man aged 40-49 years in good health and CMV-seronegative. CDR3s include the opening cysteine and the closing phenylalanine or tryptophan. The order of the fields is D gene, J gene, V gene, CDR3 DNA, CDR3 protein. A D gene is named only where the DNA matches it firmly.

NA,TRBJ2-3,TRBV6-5,TGTGCCAGCAGTTCACAGCCAGATACGCAGTATTTT,CASSSQPDTQYF
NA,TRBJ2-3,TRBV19,TGTGCCAGTAGTACTTTTAGCGTTAACACAGATACGCAGTATTTT,CASSTFSVNTDTQYF
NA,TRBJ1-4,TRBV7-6,TGTGCCAGCAGCCAAAATACAGGGAGGGCTAATGAAAAACTGTTTTTT,CASSQNTGRANEKLFF
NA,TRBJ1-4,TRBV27,TGTGCCAGCAGGCCCAGGGCAGGGTTGGGAACTAATGAAAAACTGTTTTTT,CASRPRAGLGTNEKLFF
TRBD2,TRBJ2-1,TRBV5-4,TGTGCCAGCAGCTTGGGGGACTACAGCAATGAGCAGTTCTTC,CASSLGDYSNEQFF
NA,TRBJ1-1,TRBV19,TGTGCCAGTAGTATCACAGGGATGAACACTGAAGCTTTCTTT,CASSITGMNTEAFF
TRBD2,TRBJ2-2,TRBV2,TGTGCCAGCGGGGGACTAGCGGGAAACACCGGGGAGCTGTTTTTT,CASGGLAGNTGELFF
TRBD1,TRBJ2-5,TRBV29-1,TGCAGCGTGGGGACAGGGGGATTAGGAGAGACCCAGTACTTC,CSVGTGGLGETQYF
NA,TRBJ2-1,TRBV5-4,TGTGCCAGCAGCTGGGAAACAGGGCTGAATGAGCAGTTCTTC,CASSWETGLNEQFF
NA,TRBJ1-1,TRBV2,TGTGCCAGCAGTGAAGTGCCGGGACACCTAAACACTGAAGCTTTCTTT,CASSEVPGHLNTEAFF
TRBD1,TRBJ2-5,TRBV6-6,TGTGCCAGCAGGCGCTCGGGACAGGGTGCGGAGACCCAGTACTTC,CASRRSGQGAETQYF
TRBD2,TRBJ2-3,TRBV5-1,TGCGCCAGCAGCTTGGCGACTAGCGGGAGGGATACGCAGTATTTT,CASSLATSGRDTQYF
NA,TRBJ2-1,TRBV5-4,TGTGCCAGCAGCTTTCCAGGGAAGGATGAGCAGTTCTTC,CASSFPGKDEQFF
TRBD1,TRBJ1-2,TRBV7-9,TGTGCCAGCAGTCGACAGGGGGCCGACTATGGCTACACCTTC,CASSRQGADYGYTF
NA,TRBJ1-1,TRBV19,TGTGCCAGTAGTATTGAAGGGGGTCGGAGGAACACTGAAGCTTTCTTT,CASSIEGGRRNTEAFF
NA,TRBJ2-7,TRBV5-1,TGCGCCAGCAGCCCTTGGGGGGAATACGAGCAGTACTTC,CASSPWGEYEQYF
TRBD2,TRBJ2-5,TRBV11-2,TGTGCCAGCAGCCCCTCGGGGGGGCGGGAGACCCAGTACTTC,CASSPSGGRETQYF
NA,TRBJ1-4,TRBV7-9,TGTGCCAGCAGCTTACGTCACGTGAAAGAGGAAAAACTGTTTTTT,CASSLRHVKEEKLFF
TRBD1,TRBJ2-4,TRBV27,TGTGCCAGCAGTTTCGGACAGGGTCGCAACATTCAGTACTTC,CASSFGQGRNIQYF
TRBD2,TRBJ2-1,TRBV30,TGTGCCTGGAGCCAAATCGGACTAGCGGGAGTGGGGCAGTTCTTC,CAWSQIGLAGVGQFF
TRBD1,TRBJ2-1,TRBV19,TGTGCCAGTAGTCTTTCCGGACAGGGGGGATATGAGCAGTTCTTC,CASSLSGQGGYEQFF
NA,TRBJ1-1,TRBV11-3,TGTGCCAGCAGCCAGACAGGGAACACTGAAGCTTTCTTT,CASSQTGNTEAFF
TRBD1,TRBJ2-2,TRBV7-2,TGTGCCAGCAGCTCCCTCGACAGGGTGGACGCCGGGGAGCTGTTTTTT,CASSSLDRVDAGELFF
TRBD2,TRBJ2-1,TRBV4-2,TGTGCCAGCAGCCAAGACTATAGCGGGAGTCCCCCCAATGAGCAGTTCTTC,CASSQDYSGSPPNEQFF
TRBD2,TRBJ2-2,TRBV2,TGTGCCGTGTCTATAAGGACTAGCGGTGCCGGGGAGCTGTTTTTT,CAVSIRTSGAGELFF
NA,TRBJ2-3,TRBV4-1,TGCGCCAGCAGCCAAGAAGGGCCGGGAGTGAGAGATACGCAGTATTTT,CASSQEGPGVRDTQYF
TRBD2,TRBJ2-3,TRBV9,TGTGCCAGCAGTGTAGAAGCGGGAGGAGGGGTTACGCAGTATTTT,CASSVEAGGGVTQYF
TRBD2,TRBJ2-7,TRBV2,TGTGCCAGCAGTGACCGGACTAGCGGGAGGAACGAGCAGTACTTC,CASSDRTSGRNEQYF
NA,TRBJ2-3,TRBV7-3,TGTGCCAGCAGCTTACTTCTCGGTAGCACAGATACGCAGTATTTT,CASSLLLGSTDTQYF